The 26 T cell receptor beta chains in this list originate from one sample, sequenced in a study of cytomegalovirus exposure and HLA in healthy donors. Both 60 Vbeta primers and 13 Jbeta primers went into the PCR. Repertoires were generated with immunoSEQ multiplex PCR, while TCRdb's copy carries only in-frame clones and drops some. Of some 140,000 clones listed, 64% are singletons. The specimen sequenced was PBMCs. Receptors originate from a woman aged 40 to 55 in good health and CMV-seronegative.

The rearrangement uses TRBV5-1 and TRBJ1-1; maybe TRBD1 (5 bases). V was pared by 7 bases and J by 7 bases, with 23 bases between. The CDR3 extends over 15 amino acids. Germline V lookup: CDR1 SGHRS, CDR2 YFSETQ. The CDR3 sequence is CASVDGGGSQYEAFF. CDR3 bases: TGCGCCAGCGTCGACGGGGGAGGGAGCCAGTATGAAGCTTTCTTT.

V gene TRBV5-4 combines with J gene TRBJ2-3; 10 nucleotides match TRBD2. This CDR3 region has 14 residues. Per the germline V gene, CDR1 is SGHNT and CDR2 is YYREEE (reference sequence). V trimming: 4 bases; J trimming: 4 bases; junction bases outside the gene matches: 3. The CDR3 loop reads CASSTSGASDTQYF. CDR3 bases: TGTGCCAGCAGCACTAGCGGGGCTTCAGATACGCAGTATTTT.

The V call is TRBV6-5, the J call TRBJ1-2; 8 bases map to TRBD1. Germline V CDR1 and CDR2: MNHEY, SVGAGI. V shed 5 bases, J shed 8 bases, and the junction held 10 bases outside the gene matches. The CDR3 contains 14 residues. The CDR3 DNA is TGTGCCAGCAGTCTTGACAGGGGATCGGGAGGCTACACCTTC. It yields the protein CASSLDRGSGGYTF.

The rearrangement joins TRBV5-4 to TRBJ2-7; 10 positions match TRBD1. This CDR3 comprises 13 residues. Trimming at V came to 4 bases and at J to 6 bases, leaving 4 bases not matched to a gene. Germline assignment: CDR1 SGHNT and CDR2 YYREEE (reference sequence). DNA for the CDR3: TGTGCCAGCAGCCCCCGACAGGGGGCCGAGCAGTACTTC. The encoded protein is CASSPRQGAEQYF.

This clone showed up just a few times. V and J are TRBV10-3 and TRBJ1-2; unclear D gene. Germline V gives CDR1 ENHRY, CDR2 SYGVKD. Between the trimmed V and J ends, which lost 4 bases and 0 bases, there was a span of 18 bases. The CDR3 spans 17 residues. The CDR3 sequence is CAISGSGRLRSNYGYTF. CDR3 sequence (DNA): TGTGCCATCAGTGGGTCCGGCAGGTTGAGATCTAACTATGGCTACACCTTC.

V and J are TRBV4-1 and TRBJ2-7; 8 nucleotides line up with TRBD1. The CDR3 length is 15 residues. With 6 bases clipped from V and 1 base from J, the junction kept 8 bases outside the gene matches. Germline V gives CDR1 MGHRA, CDR2 YSYEKL. The CDR3 loop is CASRYGTGPSYEQYF. Written as DNA, the CDR3 is TGCGCCAGCAGGTACGGGACAGGTCCTTCCTACGAGCAGTACTTC.

The rearrangement joins TRBV7-8 to TRBJ1-2, with D hard to call. With 5 bases removed from V and 4 bases from J, the gap between germline ends came to 17 bases. Germline CDR1 and CDR2: SGHVS and FQNEAQ. This CDR3 is 15 amino acids long. The CDR3 coding sequence is TGTGCCAGCAGCGCCATTGGGGTTAGCGGCTATGGCTACACCTTC. It codes for CASSAIGVSGYGYTF.

The CDR3 coding sequence is TGTGCCAGTAGGGCTGCAACCCCAAACACTGAAGCTTTCTTT. Its protein product is CASRAATPNTEAFF. This chain connects TRBV19 to TRBJ1-1; D gene uncertain. Germline CDR1 LNHDA, CDR2 SQIVND (reference sequence). The CDR3 sequence is 14 residues long. The ends were cut back, 6 bases at V and 2 bases at J, with 13 bases in the middle.

J is TRBJ2-5 and V is TRBV27, with D possibly TRBD2 on 5 matching bases. The germline gives CDR1 MNHEY, CDR2 SMNVEV (reference sequence). The CDR3 covers 12 residues. The V and J ends lost 8 bases and 3 bases respectively, with 10 bases between them. CDR3 sequence (DNA): TGTGCCAGCGGCCTGAGGGAAGAGACCCAGTACTTC. It encodes CASGLREETQYF.

V and J are TRBV14 and TRBJ1-1; 8 bases align to TRBD1. This CDR3 comprises 12 residues. The V gene end was trimmed by 4 bases and the J gene end by 8 bases; junction bases not matched to a gene: 3. Germline V gene lookup returns CDR1 SGHDN and CDR2 FVKESK. CDR3 in DNA: TGTGCCAGCAGCCTACAGGGGGGAGAAGCTTTCTTT. Its protein is CASSLQGGEAFF.

The chain employs TRBV4-2 and TRBJ2-1, with D tentatively TRBD1 (6 bases). This CDR3 has 17 residues. CDR1 and CDR2 from the germline V gene are LGHNA and YNFKEQ. V dropped 5 bases and J dropped 4 bases, with 21 bases sitting between them. The CDR3 here is CASSAFSGTNPYNEQFF. CDR3 sequence (DNA): TGTGCCAGCAGCGCCTTCTCCGGGACAAATCCGTACAATGAGCAGTTCTTC.

The sample holds a few counts of this clone. The CDR3 protein is CASSLPGGNTEAFF. Written as DNA, the CDR3 is TGTGCCAGCAGTTTGCCAGGGGGGAACACTGAAGCTTTCTTT. The J gene is TRBJ1-1, the V gene TRBV6-5; 7 positions agree with TRBD1. This CDR3 comprises 14 residues. J gave up 1 base and V 4 bases, and 3 bases lay outside the gene matches. CDR1 is MNHEY, CDR2 SVGAGI, per germline.

The chain is built from TRBV7-2 and TRBJ1-4; D is possibly TRBD1 (6 bases). CDR1 SGHTA and CDR2 FQGNSA come from the germline V gene. The V and J ends lost 1 base and 7 bases respectively, with 7 bases between them. CDR3 length: 13 residues. This chain's CDR3 is CASSLGQAEKLFF. Here the CDR3 DNA reads TGTGCCAGCAGCTTAGGACAGGCTGAAAAACTGTTTTTT. Supplemented by reference TRBV7-2 and TRBJ1-4, the full variable domain reads GAGVSQSPSNKVTEKGKDVELRCDPISGHTALYWYRQSLGQGLEFLIYFQGNSAPDKSGLPSDRFSAERTGGSVSTLTIQRTQQEDSAVYLCASSLGQAEKLFFGSGTQLSVL.

The rearrangement joins TRBV5-1 to TRBJ2-7; 7 bases align to TRBD2. The CDR3 is 13 amino acids. Germline V gene data show CDR1 as SGHRS and CDR2 as YFSETQ. J lost 6 bases, V lost 0 bases, and 3 bases had no gene match. In DNA form, the CDR3 reads TGCGCCAGCAGCTTGGCTACGGGGGGCGAGCAGTACTTC. The encoded protein is CASSLATGGEQYF. The full variable domain, its missing parts supplied by reference TRBV5-1 and TRBJ2-7, is KAGVTQTPRYLIKTRGQQVTLSCSPISGHRSVSWYQQTPGQGLQFLFEYFSETQRNKGNFPGRFSGRQFSNSRSEMNVSTLELGDSALYLCASSLATGGEQYFGPGTRLTVT.

The chain recombines TRBV12-5 with TRBJ1-5; tentatively, D is TRBD1 (5 bases). CDR1 and CDR2 from the germline V gene are LGHNT and FRNRAP. Deletions cut 6 bases from V and 5 bases from J, with 14 bases between. The CDR3 extends over 14 amino acids. The CDR3 is CASGQGFLHQPQHF. The CDR3 DNA sequence: TGTGCTAGTGGCCAGGGTTTTCTCCATCAGCCCCAGCATTTT. Supplemented by reference TRBV12-5 and TRBJ1-5, the full variable domain reads DARVTQTPRHKVTEMGQEVTMRCQPILGHNTVFWYRQTMMQGLELLAYFRNRAPLDDSGMPKDRFSAEMPDATLATLKIQPSEPRDSAVYFCASGQGFLHQPQHFGDGTRLSIL.

This clone was recorded a few times. The rearrangement links TRBV5-1 to TRBJ2-7; 8 nucleotides line up with TRBD1. V was pared by 2 bases and J by 0 bases, with 4 bases of the junction left unmatched. CDR3 length: 15 amino acids. CDR1 and CDR2 from the germline V gene are SGHRS and YFSETQ. This chain's CDR3 is CASSFGTGGSYEQYF. Written as DNA, the CDR3 is TGCGCCAGCAGCTTCGGGACAGGAGGCTCCTACGAGCAGTACTTC.

The chain recombines TRBV7-8 with TRBJ2-7; 10 nucleotides match TRBD1. Germline V gene lookup returns CDR1 SGHVS and CDR2 FQNEAQ. CDR3 length: 17 residues. With V trimmed by 1 base and J by 2 bases, 8 bases remained unmatched. The CDR3 nucleotides read TGTGCCAGCAGCTTAGTAGGGCCGGGGACAGGGGCCTACGAGCAGTACTTC. Translated, it gives CASSLVGPGTGAYEQYF.

This chain connects TRBV14 to TRBJ2-1, with a possible D match to TRBD2 (6 bases). The ends were cut back, 1 base at V and 10 bases at J, with 11 bases in the middle. This CDR3 region has 13 residues. Germline assignment: CDR1 SGHDN and CDR2 FVKESK. CDR3 sequence reads: CASSQGSAGEQFF. The CDR3 DNA is TGTGCCAGCAGCCAAGGATCGGCGGGAGAGCAGTTCTTC.

The V call is TRBV7-9, the J call TRBJ2-5; 7 positions match TRBD2. The CDR3 spans 15 residues. Germline V CDR1 and CDR2: SEHNR, FQNEAQ (reference sequence). The ends lost 3 bases at V and 5 bases at J; junction bases unmatched: 9. Written as DNA, the CDR3 is TGTGCCAGCAGCTTGGGGTTGACAGCGGGGGAGACCCAGTACTTC. Residues: CASSLGLTAGETQYF.

The V and J genes are TRBV5-1 and TRBJ2-3, with TRBD2 matching 7 bases. The CDR3 has 17 residues. Germline CDR1 SGHRS, CDR2 YFSETQ. The V segment lost 4 bases and the J segment 1 base; nucleotides outside the gene matches: 12. CDR3: CASSLSGWGGGTDTQYF. The CDR3 DNA follows: TGCGCCAGCAGCCTGAGCGGGTGGGGAGGGGGCACAGATACGCAGTATTTT.

A few counts support this clone. The rearrangement uses TRBV6-5 and TRBJ2-5; 7 bases are shared with TRBD2. The CDR3 has 11 residues. Trimming at V came to 2 bases and at J to 9 bases, leaving 0 bases not matched to a gene. In germline, CDR1 is MNHEY, CDR2 SVGAGI. The CDR3 coding sequence is TGTGCCAGCAGTTACGGGGGGGCCCAGTACTTC. It translates to CASSYGGAQYF.

This clone has a handful of counts. The chain combines TRBV5-1 with TRBJ1-4; 8 bases are shared with TRBD1. Per the germline V gene, CDR1 is SGHRS and CDR2 is YFSETQ. V shed 1 base and J 6 bases; nucleotides not matched to a gene: 2. This CDR3 is 14 amino acids long. This CDR3 reads CASSLKGQDEKLFF. The CDR3 bases are TGCGCCAGCAGCTTGAAGGGACAGGATGAAAAACTGTTTTTT.

This clone was seen a handful of times. The CDR3 loop reads CASSIGSFSNQPQHF. CDR3 DNA: TGTGCCAGTAGTATTGGGAGTTTTAGCAATCAGCCCCAGCATTTT. The gene calls are TRBV19 and TRBJ1-5, with D uncertain. This CDR3 is 15 amino acids long. The germline V gene has CDR1 LNHDA and CDR2 SQIVND (reference sequence). V gave up 3 bases and J gave up 0 bases, with 9 bases separating them.

The chain has TRBV5-1 and TRBJ2-1; no clear D. There are 12 residues in the CDR3. Trimming stripped 0 bases from V and 5 bases from J, with 3 bases between. Germline assignment: CDR1 SGHRS and CDR2 YFSETQ. This chain's CDR3 is CASSLVNNEQFF. The CDR3 coding sequence is TGCGCCAGCAGCTTGGTAAACAATGAGCAGTTCTTC. The whole variable domain, remainder taken from reference TRBV5-1 and TRBJ2-1, is KAGVTQTPRYLIKTRGQQVTLSCSPISGHRSVSWYQQTPGQGLQFLFEYFSETQRNKGNFPGRFSGRQFSNSRSEMNVSTLELGDSALYLCASSLVNNEQFFGPGTRLTVL.

This clone was seen only a few times. This sample includes further DNA sequences coding for the same CDR3. The J gene is TRBJ2-7, the V gene TRBV19; tentative D call: TRBD1 (5 bases). Germline-derived CDR1 and CDR2 are LNHDA and SQIVND (reference sequence). The V gene lost 1 base and the J gene lost 3 bases, with 7 bases spanning the gap. The CDR3 consists of 13 residues. The chain's CDR3 is CASSIGGSYEQYF. The CDR3 DNA is TGTGCCAGTAGTATAGGGGGCAGCTACGAGCAGTACTTC.

The rearrangement joins TRBV4-1 to TRBJ2-7; possibly TRBD2 for D (5 bases). The V gene lost 1 base and the J gene lost 3 bases, with 13 bases spanning the gap. Germline-derived CDR1 and CDR2 are MGHRA and YSYEKL. The CDR3 runs 15 residues. The CDR3: CASSQGEQDFYEQYF. For the CDR3, the DNA is TGCGCCAGCAGCCAAGGGGAGCAGGATTTCTACGAGCAGTACTTC.